The 8 T cell receptor beta chains listed next were all sequenced from one sample in a study of T cells after yellow fever vaccination. In TCRdb, the 5' RACE reads were re-called with MiXCR into one record per CDR3 protein. The table lists hundreds of thousands of distinct CDR3 sequences, about 17% of them singletons. The sample in question was PBMCs, obtained before the yellow fever booster vaccination. All receptors derive from a man between 18 and 29 years old who received the YFV17D yellow fever vaccine.

In its sample, this clonotype was seen a few times. The chain is built from TRBV10-2 and TRBJ2-3, with unresolved D. V gave up 0 bases and J gave up 6 bases, with 7 bases separating them. This CDR3 spans 13 amino acids. Per the germline V gene, CDR1 is WSHSY and CDR2 is SAAADI. The CDR3 DNA follows: TGCGCCAGCAGTGAGTCGCTAGAGGATACGCAGTATTTT. Protein sequence: CASSESLEDTQYF.

J is TRBJ2-1 and V is TRBV18; D remains ambiguous. Trimming pared 2 bases from V and 8 bases from J, leaving 7 bases between. The germline CDR1 and CDR2 sequences are KGHSH and LQKENI. CDR3 length: 12 amino acids. DNA of the CDR3: TGTGCCAGCTCACCAGCTAGGGATGAGCAGTTCTTC. This sequence encodes CASSPARDEQFF.

The chain combines TRBV9 with TRBJ2-3; 9 nucleotides align to TRBD2. This CDR3 comprises 16 residues. The trim removed 0 bases at V and 7 bases at J, leaving 9 bases unmatched. Looked up from germline, CDR1 is SGDLS and CDR2 is YYNGEE. CDR3 protein: CASSVGIIAGDHTQYF. Written as DNA, the CDR3 is TGTGCCAGCAGCGTAGGGATTATAGCGGGGGATCATACGCAGTATTTT.

The gene calls are TRBV28 and TRBJ1-5; TRBD1 aligns across 8 bases. The V gene's germline CDR1 is MDHEN and CDR2 SYDVKM. The V segment lost 1 base and the J segment 0 bases; nucleotides outside the gene matches: 11. The CDR3 loop spans 19 amino acids. The CDR3 nucleotides are TGTGCCAGCAGTTTATTTCCTCGGACAGGGCGTTATAGCAATCAGCCCCAGCATTTT. It is translated as CASSLFPRTGRYSNQPQHF.

The rearrangement joins TRBV20-1 to TRBJ1-4; D uncertain. Looked up from germline, CDR1 is DFQATT and CDR2 is SNEGSKA (reference sequence). The CDR3 has 11 amino acids. The CDR3 nucleotides are TGCAGCTTGAGCGACACGGGAAAACTGTTTTTT. It encodes CSLSDTGKLFF.

This clonotype came up a few times. The chain links TRBV29-1 to TRBJ2-1, with 8 positions matching TRBD2. V shed 5 bases and J 7 bases; nucleotides not matched to a gene: 7. Germline CDR1 and CDR2: SQVTM and ANQGSEA. The CDR3 contains 13 residues. CDR3 sequence: CSVRGGGGNEQFF. The CDR3 nucleotides read TGCAGCGTTCGGGGGGGCGGAGGGAATGAGCAGTTCTTC.

This chain joins TRBV30 and TRBJ2-3, with D possibly TRBD1 on 6 matching bases. This CDR3 spans 14 amino acids. CDR1 GTSNPN and CDR2 SVGIG come from the germline V gene (reference sequence). V was clipped by 1 base and J by 5 bases, with 13 bases between them. The CDR3 DNA is TGTGCCTGGAGTGGGTGGGGGCAAGAAGATACGCAGTATTTT. It is translated as CAWSGWGQEDTQYF. The full variable domain, its missing parts supplied by reference TRBV30 and TRBJ2-3, is SQTIHQWPATLVQPVGSPLSLECTVEGTSNPNLYWYRQAAGRGLQLLFYSVGIGQISSEVPQNLSASRPQDRQFILSSKKLLLSDSGFYLCAWSGWGQEDTQYFGPGTRLTVL.

A few counts support this clonotype. This chain uses TRBV18 with TRBJ1-4; maybe TRBD1 (6 bases). V was clipped by 6 bases and J by 7 bases, with 15 bases between them. Germline V gene data show CDR1 as KGHSH and CDR2 as LQKENI. The length of the CDR3 is 14 residues. CDR3 sequence (DNA): TGTGCCAGCTCTTTCCGGGACATGGGTGAAAAACTGTTTTTT. Encoded protein: CASSFRDMGEKLFF.